One TCR beta chain is described in this entry. Its cognate antigen is unknown. The data were obtained in a study of T cell responses to AZD1222 COVID-19 vaccine. TCRdb's copy holds only in-frame clones and misses some; the assay was immunoSEQ multiplex PCR. The top ten hold about 20% of the sample, which has tens of thousands of clones, roughly 91% seen once. Study observations and caveats: Possibly, clonal diversity was underestimated; donors were largely white British and included more females. Reports indicate that nearly half of spike-specific TCRs are directed at unmutated variant regions.

Trimming cost V 1 base and J 3 bases, with 12 bases left between them. This CDR3 is 15 amino acids long. Germline assignment: CDR1 LNHDA and CDR2 SQIVND (reference sequence). The source material was peripheral blood, sampled on day 0 of AZD1222 vaccination. V and J are TRBV19 and TRBJ1-1; possibly TRBD1 for D (5 bases). The receptor was isolated from an adult in good health. CDR3 protein: CASSIGGRFYTEAFF. CDR3 DNA sequence: TGTGCCAGTAGTATAGGGGGACGGTTCTACACTGAAGCTTTCTTT.